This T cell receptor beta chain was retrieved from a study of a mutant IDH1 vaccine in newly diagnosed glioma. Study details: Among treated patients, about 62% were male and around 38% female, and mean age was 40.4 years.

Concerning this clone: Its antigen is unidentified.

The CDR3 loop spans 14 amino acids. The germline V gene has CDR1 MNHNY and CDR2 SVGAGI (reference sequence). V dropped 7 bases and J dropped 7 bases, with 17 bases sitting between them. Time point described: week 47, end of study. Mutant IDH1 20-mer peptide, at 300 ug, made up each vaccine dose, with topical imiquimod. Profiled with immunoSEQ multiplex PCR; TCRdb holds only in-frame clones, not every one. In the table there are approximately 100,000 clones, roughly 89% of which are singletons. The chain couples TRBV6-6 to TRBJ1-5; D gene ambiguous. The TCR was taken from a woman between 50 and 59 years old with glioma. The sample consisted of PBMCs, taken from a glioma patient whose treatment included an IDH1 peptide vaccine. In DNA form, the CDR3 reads TGTGCCAGCATTTCCGCGGGTCTCGGACAGCCCCAGCATTTT. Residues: CASISAGLGQPQHF.